This T cell receptor (beta chain) was documented in a study of shared clonotypes between healthy human individuals. Study in general: In total, the donors were a couple of women and a few men aged 18 to 49. CD8 memory received one plate per donor, CD8 naive two, CD4 memory three and CD4 naive three.

Regarding this clone: Its target is not known. Other DNA variants within this sample encode the same CDR3.

V was pared by 3 bases and J by 3 bases, with 6 bases between. The CDR3 runs 11 residues. Per germline, CDR1 GTSNPN and CDR2 SVGIG (reference sequence). Study results and limitations: The naive CD4 repertoires of a few donors were compared, and around 4.9% of clonotypes were shared.

The naive CD8 population came from CD45RO-negative cells selected for CCR7, without terminally differentiated effector memory CD45RA+ cells. Measured with immunoSEQ multiplex PCR; TCRdb has only the in-frame clones, and not every one. The sample lists about 580,000 clones, roughly 98% occurring once. This receptor was obtained from a man between 25 and 39 years old in good health. Sequenced input: naive CD8+ T cells sorted from blood. The rearrangement links TRBV30 to TRBJ2-7; a weak D match, TRBD1 (5 bases). The CDR3 reads CAWRDSYEQYF. In DNA, the CDR3 is TGTGCCTGGAGAGACAGCTACGAGCAGTACTTC.